These 29 T cell receptor beta chains originate from one sample sequenced in a study of cytomegalovirus exposure and HLA in healthy donors. Some clones are missing from TCRdb's copy, which holds only in-frame ones; the method was immunoSEQ multiplex PCR. Among 110,000 to 150,000 clones listed, about 95% were seen once. Sequencing was done on a sample of PBMCs. The receptor set was obtained from a man aged 18 to 30 in good health and CMV-seropositive.

This sequence joins TRBV7-9 and TRBJ2-3; 7 bases map to TRBD1. V lost 6 bases to trimming and J lost 0 bases; unmatched junction nucleotides: 6. The CDR3 spans 15 residues. Germline V gene data show CDR1 as SEHNR and CDR2 as FQNEAQ (reference sequence). CDR3 loop: CASSADRPSTDTQYF. The CDR3 nucleotides are TGTGCCAGCAGTGCGGACAGGCCTAGCACAGATACGCAGTATTTT.

The rearrangement uses TRBV21-1 and TRBJ2-5; the table calls TRBD2, which could not be checked here. TRBV21-1 is marked as a pseudogene. The CDR3 consists of 16 residues. The CDR3 sequence is CASVRLAGGVIKTQYF. The CDR3 DNA sequence: TGTGCCAGCGTTCGACTAGCGGGAGGGGTAATAAAGACCCAGTACTTC.

The chain recombines TRBV25-1 with TRBJ1-2, with D possibly being TRBD1 (5 bases). The germline gives CDR1 MGHDK, CDR2 SYGVNS. Trimming pared 4 bases from V and 3 bases from J, leaving 18 bases between. The CDR3 contains 16 residues. CDR3 amino acids: CASSGLGTNGDYGYTF. In nucleotides, the CDR3 is TGTGCCAGCAGTGGACTCGGGACTAATGGCGACTATGGCTACACCTTC.

The table lists this clone with a count of one. J is TRBJ2-7 and V is TRBV2, with unresolved D. CDR3 length equals 11 residues. Per germline, CDR1 SNHLY and CDR2 FYNNEI. V shed 6 bases and J shed 6 bases, with 9 bases lying between them. CDR3 in DNA: TGTGCCAGCAGGTCCTCTTCCGAGCAGTACTTC. Its translation is CASRSSSEQYF.

This chain uses TRBV29-1 with TRBJ1-5; D perhaps matches TRBD1 (6 bases). CDR3 size: 13 residues. The V end was cut by 5 bases, the J end by 7 bases, with 15 bases between. Germline CDR1 and CDR2: SQVTM and ANQGSEA. The CDR3 loop reads CSVSRDIDQPQHF. The CDR3 DNA reads as TGCAGCGTTTCCCGGGACATAGACCAGCCCCAGCATTTT.

The rearrangement uses TRBV19 and TRBJ1-5, with a possible D match to TRBD1 (5 bases). The CDR3 extends over 16 amino acids. The germline gives CDR1 LNHDA, CDR2 SQIVND (reference sequence). Trimming removed 1 base from V and 0 bases from J, with 10 bases in between. The CDR3 loop is CASSIARTLSNQPQHF. The CDR3 nucleotides read TGTGCCAGTAGTATAGCGCGGACACTTAGCAATCAGCCCCAGCATTTT.

The chain has TRBV29-1 and TRBJ2-1; 9 bases are a match to TRBD2. Germline V lookup: CDR1 SQVTM, CDR2 ANQGSEA. The CDR3 is 13 residues long. V lost 6 bases, J lost 8 bases, and 8 bases stayed unmatched. The CDR3 sequence is CSVPGTSSYEQFF. DNA of the CDR3: TGCAGCGTGCCCGGGACTAGCAGTTATGAGCAGTTCTTC.

V gene TRBV18 combines with J gene TRBJ2-7; TRBD1 might be the D (6 bases). The CDR3 is 15 residues long. Germline CDR1 reads KGHSH; CDR2 reads LQKENI. V lost 4 bases and J lost 4, with 17 bases in between. This CDR3 reads CASSHPGQGIYEQYF. The CDR3, as DNA: TGTGCCAGCTCACATCCGGGACAAGGGATTTACGAGCAGTACTTC.

V gene TRBV4-1 combines with J gene TRBJ2-7; TRBD2 matches 8 bases. CDR1 and CDR2 from the germline V gene are MGHRA and YSYEKL. V lost 0 bases to trimming and J lost 0 bases; unmatched junction nucleotides: 10. The CDR3 is 18 amino acids. CDR3 nucleotide sequence: TGCGCCAGCAGCCAAGATCCCAATAGCGGGACTAGCTCCTACGAGCAGTACTTC. Translating gives CASSQDPNSGTSSYEQYF.

Of note for this clone: Other DNA sequences in this specimen translate into the identical CDR3. The genes are TRBV19 and TRBJ2-1; 10 bases map to TRBD2. Trimming removed 1 base from V and 3 bases from J; junction bases left unmatched: 0. Germline CDR1 LNHDA, CDR2 SQIVND (reference sequence). CDR3 length: 15 residues. The CDR3 loop reads CASSIGTSGYNEQFF. The DNA of the CDR3 is TGTGCCAGTAGTATAGGGACTAGCGGCTACAATGAGCAGTTCTTC.

CDR3 loop: CASSLLAGGTGELFF. The CDR3 bases are TGTGCCAGCAGTCTATTAGCGGGAGGCACCGGGGAGCTGTTTTTT. J is TRBJ2-2 and V is TRBV28; 10 nucleotides match TRBD2. Germline loops: CDR1 MDHEN, CDR2 SYDVKM. This CDR3 is 15 amino acids long. The V gene end was trimmed by 5 bases and the J gene end by 4 bases; junction bases not matched to a gene: 4.

The CDR3 is CASSLGTSHYGYTF. The CDR3 DNA sequence: TGCGCCAGCAGCCTCGGGACAAGCCACTATGGCTACACCTTC. The chain recombines TRBV4-1 with TRBJ1-2, with D perhaps matching TRBD1 (6 bases). Looked up from germline, CDR1 is MGHRA and CDR2 is YSYEKL. This CDR3 is built from 14 residues. Trimming removed 4 bases from V and 3 bases from J, with 12 bases in between.

The chain is built from TRBV15 and TRBJ2-7; 7 bases are shared with TRBD2. The junction had 4 bases not matched to a gene; V was cut back by 0 bases and J by 2 bases. There are 15 residues in the CDR3. Germline V CDR1 and CDR2: LNHNV, YYDKDF (reference sequence). This CDR3 is CATSRDTGLAYEQYF. CDR3 nucleotide sequence: TGTGCCACCAGCAGAGATACCGGACTAGCCTACGAGCAGTACTTC. The full variable domain, with the rest looked up from reference TRBV15 and TRBJ2-7, is DAMVIQNPRYQVTQFGKPVTLSCSQTLNHNVMYWYQQKSSQAPKLLFHYYDKDFNNEADTPDNFQSRRPNTSFCFLDIRSPGLGDTAMYLCATSRDTGLAYEQYFGPGTRLTVT.

The chain combines TRBV18 with TRBJ2-1; 9 nucleotides agree with TRBD1. J was trimmed by 5 bases and V by 5 bases; bases with no gene match: 10. The CDR3 is 16 residues long. CDR1 is KGHSH and CDR2 is LQKENI in the germline V gene. This CDR3 is CASSIVWGQGDNEQFF. The CDR3 DNA sequence: TGTGCCAGCTCAATCGTGTGGGGACAGGGAGACAATGAGCAGTTCTTC.

This sequence joins TRBV7-9 and TRBJ1-1; 7 nucleotides agree with TRBD1. V shed 4 bases and J 1 base; nucleotides not matched to a gene: 6. CDR3 length: 15 residues. CDR1 and CDR2 (germline): SEHNR, FQNEAQ (reference sequence). Here the CDR3 reads CASSSMGTANTEAFF. CDR3 in DNA: TGTGCCAGCAGCTCTATGGGGACAGCGAACACTGAAGCTTTCTTT.

The chain links TRBV30 to TRBJ1-2; TRBD1 aligns across 12 bases. The germline CDR1 and CDR2 sequences are GTSNPN and SVGIG (reference sequence). The CDR3 is 15 amino acids. The trim removed 2 bases at V and 5 bases at J, leaving 6 bases unmatched. CDR3 DNA sequence: TGTGCCTGGAGTACGGGACAGGGGGCGCGGTATGGCTACACCTTC. Translated, it gives CAWSTGQGARYGYTF.

The chain recombines TRBV27 with TRBJ1-2; TRBD1 matches 9 bases. There are 14 residues in the CDR3. Trimming at V came to 5 bases and at J to 6 bases, leaving 7 bases not matched to a gene. Germline lookup yields CDR1 MNHEY and CDR2 SMNVEV (reference sequence). CDR3 loop: CASSPTGTGNGYTF. The CDR3 coding sequence is TGTGCCAGCAGTCCCACCGGGACAGGGAATGGCTACACCTTC.

The genes are TRBV7-2 and TRBJ2-5; 10 positions agree with TRBD2. CDR3 length: 14 amino acids. The germline V gene has CDR1 SGHTA and CDR2 FQGNSA. V lost 5 bases, J lost 4 bases, and 4 bases stayed unmatched. This CDR3 reads CASSPRLAGETQYF. CDR3 in DNA: TGTGCCAGCAGCCCACGACTAGCGGGAGAGACCCAGTACTTC.

The chain recombines TRBV28 with TRBJ1-4; possible D gene TRBD1, 5 bases. The CDR3 sequence is 16 residues long. In germline, CDR1 is MDHEN, CDR2 SYDVKM. V was clipped by 7 bases and J by 1 base, with 16 bases between them. CDR3 protein: CASIRKGWRTNEKLFF. As DNA, the CDR3 is TGTGCCAGCATCCGTAAGGGGTGGAGAACTAATGAAAAACTGTTTTTT.

This sequence joins TRBV2 and TRBJ2-3; TRBD1 matches 7 bases. Germline-derived CDR1 and CDR2 are SNHLY and FYNNEI. The CDR3 is 15 amino acids. Losses at the gene ends were 7 bases for V and 2 bases for J; bases not matched to a gene: 9. CDR3 region: CASKKTGTLTDTQYF. CDR3 DNA: TGTGCCAGCAAGAAGACAGGGACCCTCACAGATACGCAGTATTTT.

This rearrangement joins TRBV11-2 to TRBJ2-5; TRBD1 matches 9 bases. Germline values: CDR1 SGHAT, CDR2 FQNNGV. The trim removed 3 bases at V and 5 bases at J, leaving 7 bases unmatched. CDR3 size: 15 residues. CDR3 residues: CASSFRDRARETQYF. DNA of the CDR3: TGTGCCAGCAGCTTCCGGGACAGGGCGCGCGAGACCCAGTACTTC.

The chain is built from TRBV7-9 and TRBJ1-2; D remains unclear. Per germline, CDR1 SEHNR and CDR2 FQNEAQ (reference sequence). The V end lost 4 bases, the J end lost 5 bases, and 8 bases lay between the germline ends. The CDR3 is 12 amino acids. Here the CDR3 reads CASSSTIYGYTF. CDR3 bases: TGTGCCAGCAGCTCTACGATTTATGGCTACACCTTC. The variable domain in full, completed from reference TRBV7-9 and TRBJ1-2, reads DTGVSQNPRHKITKRGQNVTFRCDPISEHNRLYWYRQTLGQGPEFLTYFQNEAQLEKSRLLSDRFSAERPKGSFSTLEIQRTEQGDSAMYLCASSSTIYGYTFGSGTRLTVV.

The chain has TRBV27 and TRBJ1-2; 10 bases map to TRBD1. Unmatched junction bases numbered 6, after V lost 5 bases and J lost 6 bases. The CDR3 contains 14 residues. Germline assignment: CDR1 MNHEY and CDR2 SMNVEV (reference sequence). The CDR3 spells CASSPRQGAHGYTF. CDR3 coding DNA: TGTGCCAGCAGTCCTCGACAGGGGGCGCATGGCTACACCTTC.

The chain carries TRBV28 and TRBJ1-4, with D maybe TRBD1 (5 bases). V was shortened by 6 bases and J by 7 bases, with 18 bases between the two germline ends. Germline V gene lookup returns CDR1 MDHEN and CDR2 SYDVKM. CDR3 length equals 15 residues. The CDR3 region has the DNA TGTGCCAGCAGCCTGGGGACTACGGGGGGTGAAAAACTGTTTTTT. It codes for CASSLGTTGGEKLFF.

The CDR3 loop reads CAISAKREGHNEQFF. The CDR3, as DNA: TGTGCCATCAGTGCAAAGCGGGAGGGCCACAATGAGCAGTTCTTC. The rearrangement joins TRBV10-3 to TRBJ2-1; TRBD2 aligns across 10 bases. The CDR3 extends over 15 amino acids. Trimming at V came to 4 bases and at J to 5 bases, leaving 5 bases not matched to a gene. Germline V lookup: CDR1 ENHRY, CDR2 SYGVKD.

CDR3 nucleotide sequence: TGTGCCAGCAGTGAAGGTACAGGGATCCTACAGGCCCAGCATTTT. Residues: CASSEGTGILQAQHF. The V gene is TRBV6-1, the J gene TRBJ1-5; D is possibly TRBD1 (6 bases). This CDR3 has 15 residues. Per germline, CDR1 MNHNS and CDR2 SASEGT. V shed 1 base and J shed 11 bases, with 18 bases lying between them.

This chain joins TRBV5-4 and TRBJ2-7; 8 bases agree with TRBD2. CDR1 is SGHNT, CDR2 YYREEE, per germline (reference sequence). Trimming removed 4 bases from V and 9 bases from J; junction bases left unmatched: 15. This CDR3 is 15 amino acids long. The CDR3 DNA is TGTGCCAGCAGCCCGAGTCGGACTAGCAGCCTTGGGCAGTACTTC. This gives the protein CASSPSRTSSLGQYF. The complete variable domain, with remaining parts taken from reference TRBV5-4 and TRBJ2-7, reads ETGVTQSPTHLIKTRGQQVTLRCSSQSGHNTVSWYQQALGQGPQFIFQYYREEENGRGNFPPRFSGLQFPNYSSELNVNALELDDSALYLCASSPSRTSSLGQYFGPGTRLTVT.

The chain uses TRBV6-1 and TRBJ2-4, with a tentative D call TRBD2 (5 bases). Germline values: CDR1 MNHNS, CDR2 SASEGT. The CDR3 loop spans 15 amino acids. V dropped 10 bases and J dropped 1 base, with 17 bases sitting between them. DNA of the CDR3: TGTGCCACCTCTCGAGAGGGTAAGGCCAAAAACATTCAGTACTTC. Protein product: CATSREGKAKNIQYF.

In its sample, this clone was seen once. CDR3 region: CASSLGAGGIGEQFF. CDR3 sequence (DNA): TGCGCCAGCAGCTTGGGGGCGGGAGGTATCGGTGAGCAGTTCTTC. The rearrangement links TRBV5-1 to TRBJ2-1, with 8 bases lining up with TRBD2. Trimming took 0 bases from V and 9 from J; bases not matched to a gene: 8. Germline CDR1 SGHRS, CDR2 YFSETQ. CDR3 length equals 15 residues.